Below, 21 T cell receptor beta chains from the same sample are listed, as sequenced in a study of blood T cell repertoires in COVID-19. TCRdb's copy holds only in-frame clones and misses some; the assay was immunoSEQ multiplex PCR. The profile shows under 350,000 clones, about 88% of them singletons. The sample consisted of peripheral blood. The receptors come from a man between 70 and 80 years old with acute or convalescent COVID-19.

This clone was observed once. This chain links TRBV6-6 with TRBJ1-1, with TRBD1 matching 7 bases. The junction had 0 bases not matched to a gene; V was cut back by 0 bases and J by 5 bases. CDR3 length equals 13 residues. CDR1 and CDR2 (germline): MNHNY, SVGAGI (reference sequence). The CDR3: CASSYSRGTEAFF. The CDR3, as DNA: TGTGCCAGCAGTTACTCCAGGGGGACTGAAGCTTTCTTT.

V usage is TRBV2 and J usage is TRBJ1-1, with D unclear. Trimming removed 2 bases from V and 5 bases from J, with 6 bases in between. The CDR3 spans 12 residues. Germline assignment: CDR1 SNHLY and CDR2 FYNNEI. The CDR3 here is CASSEMRTEAFF. CDR3 nucleotide sequence: TGTGCCAGCAGTGAAATGCGTACTGAAGCTTTCTTT. Complete variable domain (other parts from reference TRBV2 and TRBJ1-1): EPEVTQTPSHQVTQMGQEVILRCVPISNHLYFYWYRQILGQKVEFLVSFYNNEISEKSEIFDDQFSVERPDGSNFTLKIRSTKLEDSAMYFCASSEMRTEAFFGQGTRLTVV.

The chain uses TRBV12-3 or TRBV12-4 and TRBJ1-2; D may be TRBD1 (6 bases). The CDR3 runs 13 residues. V was cut by 6 bases and J by 6 bases, with 14 bases left in between. CDR3 nucleotides: TGTGCCAGCAGCCTAGGACAGAGAGATGGCTACACCTTC. It yields the protein CASSLGQRDGYTF.

This chain joins TRBV27 and TRBJ1-2; 9 positions agree with TRBD1. The CDR3 extends over 13 amino acids. With V trimmed by 5 bases and J by 7 bases, 5 bases remained unmatched. Germline V gene sequence: CDR1 MNHEY, CDR2 SMNVEV (reference sequence). For the CDR3, the DNA is TGTGCCAGCAGTACGACAGGGGGATTTGGCTACACCTTC. This translates into CASSTTGGFGYTF.

The rearrangement links TRBV29-1 to TRBJ1-5, with 7 bases aligning to TRBD1. In germline, CDR1 is SQVTM, CDR2 ANQGSEA. With V trimmed by 6 bases and J by 4 bases, 6 bases remained unmatched. This CDR3 spans 13 amino acids. The CDR3 region is CSVVDRDNQPQHF. For the CDR3, the DNA is TGCAGCGTAGTTGACAGGGATAATCAGCCCCAGCATTTT. The full variable domain, in which reference TRBV29-1 and TRBJ1-5 provide the parts outside the CDR3, is SAVISQKPSRDICQRGTSLTIQCQVDSQVTMMFWYRQQPGQSLTLIATANQGSEATYESGFVIDKFPISRPNLTFSTLTVSNMSPEDSSIYLCSVVDRDNQPQHFGDGTRLSIL.

As to this clone: The sample carries other DNA sequences with the same CDR3. This chain uses TRBV5-1 with TRBJ2-7; 8 nucleotides line up with TRBD1. This CDR3 is built from 13 residues. V lost 3 bases to trimming and J lost 3 bases; unmatched junction nucleotides: 2. Germline-derived CDR1 and CDR2 are SGHRS and YFSETQ. The CDR3 is CASSSTGGYEQYF. The DNA of the CDR3 is TGCGCCAGCAGCTCCACAGGGGGCTACGAGCAGTACTTC.

The CDR3 sequence: CASSLTGTGNTIYF. CDR3 coding DNA: TGCGCCAGCAGCCTGACAGGGACTGGAAACACCATATATTTT. The chain links TRBV4-1 to TRBJ1-3; 7 nucleotides agree with TRBD1. This CDR3 is 14 amino acids long. The germline gives CDR1 MGHRA, CDR2 YSYEKL. After removal of 4 bases from V and 2 bases from J, the junction contained 2 bases not matched to a gene.

In regard to this clone: The sample contains more than one DNA sequence encoding this CDR3. The chain is built from TRBV3-1 (or the pseudogene TRBV3-2) and TRBJ1-2, with D possibly matching TRBD1 (5 bases). The CDR3 loop spans 13 amino acids. Germline assignment: CDR1 LGHDT and CDR2 YNNKEL (reference sequence). V was clipped by 0 bases and J by 8 bases, with 10 bases between them. CDR3 loop: CASSQERGGGYTF. In nucleotides, the CDR3 is TGTGCCAGCAGCCAAGAAAGGGGTGGAGGCTACACCTTC.

DNA of the CDR3: TGTGCCAGCAGCGTTGGATCTAGCGGGATAGGGGGAGTCTCCTACGAGCAGTACTTC. It codes for CASSVGSSGIGGVSYEQYF. The rearrangement joins TRBV9 to TRBJ2-7; 9 bases align to TRBD2. With V trimmed by 2 bases and J by 0 bases, 15 bases remained unmatched. CDR3 length equals 19 residues. CDR1 SGDLS and CDR2 YYNGEE come from the germline V gene.

This clone was seen once. CDR3 in amino acids: CASSLRYNSPLHF. CDR3 in DNA: TGTGCCAGCAGTTTACGCTATAATTCACCCCTCCACTTT. The chain carries TRBV27 and TRBJ1-6; D remains ambiguous. V lost 2 bases to trimming and J lost 3 bases, with 2 bases between them. The germline V gene has CDR1 MNHEY and CDR2 SMNVEV (reference sequence). The CDR3 length is 13 residues.

The rearrangement links TRBV18 to TRBJ1-4; 7 positions agree with TRBD1. Germline CDR1 KGHSH, CDR2 LQKENI. The CDR3 has 15 residues. The V segment lost 6 bases and the J segment 5 bases; nucleotides outside the gene matches: 9. This CDR3 is CASSDTGAPNEKLFF. In DNA, the CDR3 is TGTGCCAGCTCGGACACAGGGGCACCCAATGAAAAACTGTTTTTT.

The rearrangement joins TRBV2 to TRBJ1-5, with 10 nucleotides matching TRBD1. CDR3 length: 14 amino acids. The J segment lost 7 bases and the V segment lost 8 bases, leaving 8 bases of the junction unmatched. In germline, CDR1 is SNHLY, CDR2 FYNNEI. The CDR3 DNA follows: TGTGCCAGCCGAGACAGGGGGCAATGGCAGCCCCAGCATTTT. Protein: CASRDRGQWQPQHF.

The chain couples TRBV28 to TRBJ2-7; possible D gene TRBD2, 5 bases. The CDR3 consists of 16 residues. Trimming stripped 4 bases from V and 6 bases from J, with 22 bases between. Germline V lookup: CDR1 MDHEN, CDR2 SYDVKM. The CDR3 protein is CASSSPLVWRTAEQYF. The CDR3, as DNA: TGTGCCAGCAGTTCCCCCCTGGTCTGGAGGACCGCCGAGCAGTACTTC.

The genes are TRBV21-1 and TRBJ1-4; the D call of TRBD1 is as the table states it, not checked on the DNA. TRBV21-1 is labeled a pseudogene. CDR3 size: 16 residues. The CDR3 coding sequence is TGTGCCAGCAGCGAAAAAACAGGGTCAACTAATGAAAAACTGTTTTTT. Protein sequence: CASSEKTGSTNEKLFF.

DNA of the CDR3: TGTGCCAGCAGCTCCCTCGACAGGGGAACTGGAAACACCATATATTTT. Its protein product is CASSSLDRGTGNTIYF. The J gene is TRBJ1-3, the V gene TRBV5-6, with 8 bases lining up with TRBD1. The trim removed 3 bases at V and 2 bases at J, leaving 7 bases unmatched. The germline V gene encodes CDR1 SGHDT and CDR2 YYEEEE. The CDR3 spans 16 residues.

J is TRBJ2-7 and V is TRBV28; TRBD1 might be the D (6 bases). This CDR3 region has 15 residues. Germline-derived CDR1 and CDR2 are MDHEN and SYDVKM. The V and J ends lost 5 bases and 2 bases respectively, with 16 bases between them. The CDR3: CASSQGTLAPYEQYF. Here the CDR3 DNA reads TGTGCCAGCAGTCAGGGGACCCTGGCCCCCTACGAGCAGTACTTC.

The chain has TRBV18 and TRBJ1-5; 9 positions agree with TRBD1. Losses at the gene ends were 5 bases for V and 5 bases for J; bases not matched to a gene: 4. Germline V gene data show CDR1 as KGHSH and CDR2 as LQKENI. The CDR3 has 14 amino acids. In DNA form, the CDR3 reads TGTGCCAGCTCAGAAGACAGGGGGTATCAGCCCCAGCATTTT. This sequence encodes CASSEDRGYQPQHF.

This clone was seen just once. The gene calls are TRBV2 and TRBJ1-6; D is possibly TRBD1 (6 bases). The V end lost 7 bases, the J end lost 6 bases, and 16 bases lay between the germline ends. The CDR3 totals 15 residues. Germline CDR1 reads SNHLY; CDR2 reads FYNNEI. The chain's CDR3 is CASNLEGGFNSPLHF. The CDR3 coding sequence is TGTGCCAGCAACCTCGAGGGGGGGTTTAATTCACCCCTCCACTTT.

V usage is TRBV19 and J usage is TRBJ1-1; D not resolved. Trimming pared 7 bases from V and 4 bases from J, leaving 13 bases between. The CDR3 is 13 amino acids. From germline, CDR1 is LNHDA and CDR2 SQIVND (reference sequence). In DNA form, the CDR3 reads TGTGCCAGTAAAAGCCGGGGAAGCACTGAAGCTTTCTTT. Its protein product is CASKSRGSTEAFF.

The V and J genes are TRBV7-2 and TRBJ2-2; 8 bases are a match to TRBD2. CDR1 and CDR2 from the germline V gene are SGHTA and FQGNSA. J gave up 2 bases and V 5 bases, and 4 bases lay outside the gene matches. CDR3 size: 15 residues. CDR3 region: CASSISGANTGELFF. CDR3 DNA sequence: TGTGCCAGCAGCATTAGCGGGGCTAACACCGGGGAGCTGTTTTTT.

The chain combines TRBV10-3 with TRBJ2-3, with 7 nucleotides matching TRBD1. The CDR3 is 14 residues long. After removal of 4 bases from V and 2 bases from J, the junction contained 3 bases not matched to a gene. From germline, CDR1 is ENHRY and CDR2 SYGVKD. CDR3 sequence (DNA): TGTGCCATCAGTGTGGGGACAGACACAGATACGCAGTATTTT. Amino acids: CAISVGTDTDTQYF.